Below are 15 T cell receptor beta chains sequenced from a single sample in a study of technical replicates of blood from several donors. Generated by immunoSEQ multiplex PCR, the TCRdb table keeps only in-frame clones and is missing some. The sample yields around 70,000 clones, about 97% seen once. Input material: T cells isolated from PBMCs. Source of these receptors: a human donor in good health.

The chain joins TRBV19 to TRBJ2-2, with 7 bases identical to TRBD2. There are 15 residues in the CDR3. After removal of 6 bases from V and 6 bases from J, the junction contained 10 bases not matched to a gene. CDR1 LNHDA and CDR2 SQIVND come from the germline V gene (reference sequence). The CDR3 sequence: CASRRAGEGSGELFF. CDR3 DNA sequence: TGTGCCAGTAGGCGTGCGGGAGAAGGGTCCGGGGAGCTGTTTTTT.

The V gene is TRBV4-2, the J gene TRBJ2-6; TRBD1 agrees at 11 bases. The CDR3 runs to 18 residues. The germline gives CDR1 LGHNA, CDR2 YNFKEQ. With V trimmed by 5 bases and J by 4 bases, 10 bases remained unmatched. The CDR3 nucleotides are TGTGCCAGCAGCAGCGGGACAGGGGGGGAATACGGGGCCAACGTCCTGACTTTC. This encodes CASSSGTGGEYGANVLTF.

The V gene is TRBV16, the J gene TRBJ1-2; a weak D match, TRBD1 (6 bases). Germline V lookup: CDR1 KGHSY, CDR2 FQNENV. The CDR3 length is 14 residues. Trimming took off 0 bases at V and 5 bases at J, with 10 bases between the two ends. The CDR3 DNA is TGTGCCAGCAGCCAATCTTGGACAGAATATGGCTACACCTTC. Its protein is CASSQSWTEYGYTF.

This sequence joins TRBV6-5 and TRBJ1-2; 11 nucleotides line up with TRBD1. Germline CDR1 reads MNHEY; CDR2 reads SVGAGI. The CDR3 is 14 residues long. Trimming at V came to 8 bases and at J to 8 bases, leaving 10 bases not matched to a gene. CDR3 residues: CASGRGQGAQGYTF. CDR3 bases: TGTGCCAGCGGAAGAGGACAGGGGGCTCAAGGCTACACCTTC.

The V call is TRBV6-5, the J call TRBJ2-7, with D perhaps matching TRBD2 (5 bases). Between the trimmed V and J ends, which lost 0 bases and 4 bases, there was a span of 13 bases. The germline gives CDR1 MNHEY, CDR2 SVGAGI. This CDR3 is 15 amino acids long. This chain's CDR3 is CASSYSEGVGYEQYF. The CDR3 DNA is TGTGCCAGCAGTTACTCTGAGGGAGTTGGGTACGAGCAGTACTTC.

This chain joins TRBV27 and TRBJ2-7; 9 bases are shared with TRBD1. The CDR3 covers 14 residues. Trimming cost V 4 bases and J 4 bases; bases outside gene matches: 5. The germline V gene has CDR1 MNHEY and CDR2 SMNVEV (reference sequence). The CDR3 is CASSWGQGGYEQYF. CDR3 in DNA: TGTGCCAGCAGTTGGGGACAGGGAGGGTACGAGCAGTACTTC.

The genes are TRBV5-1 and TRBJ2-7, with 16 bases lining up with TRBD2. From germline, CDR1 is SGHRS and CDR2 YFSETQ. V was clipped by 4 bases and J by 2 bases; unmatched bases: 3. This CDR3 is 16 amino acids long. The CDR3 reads CASSPGTSGRAYEQYF. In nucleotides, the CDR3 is TGCGCCAGCAGCCCTGGGACTAGCGGGAGGGCCTACGAGCAGTACTTC. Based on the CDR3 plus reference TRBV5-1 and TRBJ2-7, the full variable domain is KAGVTQTPRYLIKTRGQQVTLSCSPISGHRSVSWYQQTPGQGLQFLFEYFSETQRNKGNFPGRFSGRQFSNSRSEMNVSTLELGDSALYLCASSPGTSGRAYEQYFGPGTRLTVT.

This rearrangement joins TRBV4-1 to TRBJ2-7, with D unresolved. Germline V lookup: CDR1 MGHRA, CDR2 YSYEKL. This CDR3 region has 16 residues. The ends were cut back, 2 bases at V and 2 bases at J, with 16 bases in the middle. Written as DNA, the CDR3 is TGCGCCAGCAGCCAAACCCGATTAGAGAGAACCTACGAGCAGTACTTC. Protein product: CASSQTRLERTYEQYF.

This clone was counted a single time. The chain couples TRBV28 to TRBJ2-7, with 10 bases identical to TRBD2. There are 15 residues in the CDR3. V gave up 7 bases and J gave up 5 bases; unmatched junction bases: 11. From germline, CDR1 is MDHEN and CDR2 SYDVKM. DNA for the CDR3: TGTGCCAGCACCCTATCACTAGCGGGAAGGAACGAGCAGTACTTC. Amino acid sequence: CASTLSLAGRNEQYF.

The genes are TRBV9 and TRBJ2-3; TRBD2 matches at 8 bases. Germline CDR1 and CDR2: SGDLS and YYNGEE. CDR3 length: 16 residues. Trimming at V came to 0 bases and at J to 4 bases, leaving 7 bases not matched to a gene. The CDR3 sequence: CASSVGRGAGADTQYF. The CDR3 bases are TGTGCCAGCAGCGTAGGTAGGGGAGCGGGAGCAGATACGCAGTATTTT.

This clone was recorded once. The CDR3 region has the DNA TGTGCCAGCACCCTGGCGGCCTTCACAGATACGCAGTATTTT. It encodes CASTLAAFTDTQYF. The chain carries TRBV6-6 and TRBJ2-3; D not resolved. The V and J ends lost 7 bases and 2 bases respectively, with 13 bases between them. Germline lookup yields CDR1 MNHNY and CDR2 SVGAGI (reference sequence). The CDR3 is 14 residues long.

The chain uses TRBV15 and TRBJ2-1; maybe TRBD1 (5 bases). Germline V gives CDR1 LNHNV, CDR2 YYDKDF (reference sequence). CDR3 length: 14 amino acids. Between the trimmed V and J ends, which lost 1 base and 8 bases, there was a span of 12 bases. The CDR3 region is CATSRGAQGDEQFF. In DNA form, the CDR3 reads TGTGCCACCAGCAGAGGCGCACAAGGGGATGAGCAGTTCTTC. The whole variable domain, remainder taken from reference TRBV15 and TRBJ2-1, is DAMVIQNPRYQVTQFGKPVTLSCSQTLNHNVMYWYQQKSSQAPKLLFHYYDKDFNNEADTPDNFQSRRPNTSFCFLDIRSPGLGDTAMYLCATSRGAQGDEQFFGPGTRLTVL.

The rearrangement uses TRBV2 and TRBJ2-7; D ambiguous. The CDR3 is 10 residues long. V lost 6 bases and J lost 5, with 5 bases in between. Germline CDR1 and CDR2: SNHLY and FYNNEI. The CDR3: CASSGDEQYF. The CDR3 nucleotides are TGTGCCAGCAGCGGAGACGAGCAGTACTTC.

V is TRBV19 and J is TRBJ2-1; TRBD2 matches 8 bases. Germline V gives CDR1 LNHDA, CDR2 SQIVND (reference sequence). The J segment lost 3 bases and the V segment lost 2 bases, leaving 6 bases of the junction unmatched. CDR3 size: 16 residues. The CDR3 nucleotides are TGTGCCAGTAGTATAAGTTCTAGCGGGTTCTACAATGAGCAGTTCTTC. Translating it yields CASSISSSGFYNEQFF.

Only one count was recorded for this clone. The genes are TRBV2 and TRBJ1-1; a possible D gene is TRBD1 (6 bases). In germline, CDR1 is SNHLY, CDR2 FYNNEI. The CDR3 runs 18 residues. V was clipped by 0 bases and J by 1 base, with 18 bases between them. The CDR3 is CASSEAGTSLTRNTEAFF. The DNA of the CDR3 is TGTGCCAGCAGTGAAGCCGGGACAAGTCTTACACGGAACACTGAAGCTTTCTTT.